This TCR beta chain was captured by sequencing in a study of blood T cells in healthy people across ages (dated by TCRdb to 2013 to 2016). Looking at the study overall: In model experiments, roughly one uniquely barcoded TCR beta cDNA molecule per two T cells was captured by template switching. To track age-related changes in TCR beta repertoire diversity, the study relied on deep sequencing normalized with unique cDNA molecular identifiers. The donors were divided into four age groups: young (average around 16 years), middle-aged (under 40), aged (under 70) and long-lived (82). Two additional independent replicas of 1 million unique cDNA reads from the same blood draw were analyzed for two donors (one aged 18 to 30 and one aged 80 or older).

Results and caveats for the whole study, not just this receptor: The percentage of naive T cells measured by flow cytometry correlated strongly with observed TCR beta diversity. Estimates of total diversity from one million sequenced T cells were regarded as lower bounds and underestimates. Bulk unsorted PBMC profiling prevented conclusive comparison of naive and antigen-experienced compartments. As age increased, observed TCR beta diversity per million T cells dropped in a roughly linear way, and a significant reduction was already evident by age roughly 36. The long-lived group showed more naive CD4+ T cells, fewer expanded clones and increased TCR diversity than the aged group, suggesting age selection. Donor CMV infection status was unknown, potentially confounding age-related changes in expanded clonotypes.

The library was obtained by 5' RACE. Instrument used: Illumina HiSeq 2500. A second PCR of about 7 to 12 cycles was performed with a sample-barcoded 5' primer and a J-beta primer mix. A template-switch 5' adaptor carrying 12 random nucleotides introduced a unique molecular identifier onto each TCR beta cDNA molecule. Each sample yielded at least 2.5 million CDR3-containing paired-end reads. First-strand cDNA was synthesized from all RNA with the Mint cDNA synthesis kit, primed by a TRBC-specific oligonucleotide. All cDNA was treated with uracil-DNA glycosylase and then went through a first 18-cycle PCR with the universal primers M1SS and BC2_uni_R. The authors processed their data as follows. Normalization of each sample was performed by random selection of 1 million high-quality reads, each carrying a distinct molecular identifier. Reads sharing molecular identifiers were discarded rather than binned into consensus sequences. CDR3 identification, clonotype clustering and error correction used MiTCR with a Q25 quality threshold and the strictest error-elimination algorithm. A nonparametric unseen species model with Euler transformation was used to estimate a lower bound on total TCR beta diversity. TCRdb took the public reads, trimmed them with fastp at Q25, ran MiXCR for clone calling and kept in-frame beta chains. Each record represents a unique CDR3 protein, reported with the most common genes and DNA among its rows. TCRdb assigned the V and J calls; the authors' analysis was not used. Here the sample has under 700,000 distinct CDR3 sequences; under 30% occur a single time. Of the sample, approximately 10% is held by the ten largest clones.

This clonotype occurred many times. Its antigen is still unknown. Within one base of it there is no much larger clone, and no base qualities were kept. The CDR3 goes from the cysteine to the phenylalanine over 12 residues. The sequence is cut down to CDR3 DNA, 36 bases in frame from base 1. CDR1 and CDR2 are read off the germline V gene as MDHEN and SYDVKM. The V end loses 7 bases and the J end loses 2 bases, and a stretch of 8 bases separates them. Donors were 30 to 45 systemically healthy Caucasian individuals from Russia aged about 6 to 100 years. Each donor gave 8 to 10 milliliters of peripheral blood, drawn into EDTA-treated Vacutainer tubes. Ficoll-Paque density-gradient centrifugation was used to isolate PBMCs, with at least 6 million per sample. Total RNA was extracted from PBMCs with Trizol reagent, with at least 5.5 micrograms obtained per sample. The percentages of naive CD45RAhigh/CD27high T cells were determined by flow cytometry on a PBMC aliquot from every donor.

These data were likewise used in another study, on T cells of mothers and their children. As that second paper reports: Nine systemically healthy Caucasian individuals served as donors, namely three mothers together with their six children. cDNA synthesis used all of the extracted RNA, with roughly 1.6 ug of RNA in each 15 ul reaction. Sample barcodes and 2-4 random nucleotides were added via the M1S primer in the second PCR. More than 8 million TCR beta CDR3 reads were obtained from each mother, and some 3 million reads were obtained from each child. TCR recombination output is similarly shaped by thymic selection in related and unrelated pairs, with a minor effect exerted by inherited differences. Normalized repertoire overlap was always found to be slightly, but never significantly, higher in related mother-child pairs than in unrelated mother-child pairs. No persistent microchimeric T cell clones were found, with a detection sensitivity of around 100 clones per million clonotypes. In the study, deep NGS was used to compare the TCR beta repertoires of mothers and children, and features distinguishing related mother-child pairs from unrelated individuals were sought. The mean age was roughly 36 +/- 4 years for the mothers and approximately 11 +/- 4 years for the children. After adapters were ligated using NEBNext reagents, the libraries underwent 100+100 nt paired-end sequencing on an Illumina HiSeq 2000. To prevent cross-contamination, the mother and child libraries were prepared one month apart and sequenced in separate runs. Each donor had between roughly 500,000 and 2,200,000 distinct TCR beta clonotypes identified. Naive TCR beta clonotypes were estimated from low-frequency clonotypes matched to each donor's FACS-determined naive share, without sorting.

Sequencing input: blood. The receptor's source is a boy between 10 and 17 years old in good health. The receptor chain draws on TRBV28 and TRBJ1-1, with an unclear D gene assignment. The CDR3 region reads CASTLSNTEAFF. The sequence in DNA is TGTGCCAGCACCCTCTCAAACACTGAAGCTTTCTTT.